This is a list of T cell receptor beta chains from one sample in a study of CD8 T cells in Susac syndrome. One entry per CDR3 protein, called by TCRdb with MiXCR from the immunoSEQ multiplex PCR reads. The table shows 200,000 to 250,000 distinct CDR3 sequences, with approximately 94% occurring only once. The sample comprised CD4+ T cells from PBMCs. The receptors stem from a human donor with Susac syndrome. The CDR3 runs from the conserved cysteine through the conserved F or W. Each record gives: clone size, D gene, J gene, V gene, CDR3 DNA, CDR3 protein. The D gene is left open where the match is weak. Clone size is shown for a subset of rows, as once, few, many or a class of expanded clone.

size: .; D: .; J: TRBJ2-4; V: TRBV5-1; DNA: TGCGCCAGCAGCTTGAAGGGGGTAGAAAACATTCAGTACTTC; CDR3: CASSLKGVENIQYF
size: .; D: .; J: TRBJ2-2; V: TRBV10-3; DNA: TGTGCCATCAGTGAGTCCGCAGGACAGAACACCGGGGAGCTGTTTTTT; CDR3: CAISESAGQNTGELFF
size: .; D: .; J: TRBJ1-2; V: TRBV28; DNA: TGTGCCAGCTCCGGGCGGGGTGAAGACTATGGCTACACCTTC; CDR3: CASSGRGEDYGYTF
size: once; D: .; J: TRBJ2-7; V: TRBV7-8; DNA: TGTGCCAGCAGCTTGGCGGCAGGCCTCTACGAGCAGTACTTC; CDR3: CASSLAAGLYEQYF
size: .; D: TRBD1; J: TRBJ1-1; V: TRBV5-4; DNA: TGTGCCAGCAGCTTGAGGGGGACAGGGCGCGCTTTCTTT; CDR3: CASSLRGTGRAFF
size: once; D: .; J: TRBJ1-5; V: TRBV19; DNA: TGTGCCAGTAGTATACTCCACAATCAGCCCCAGCATTTT; CDR3: CASSILHNQPQHF
size: .; D: .; J: TRBJ1-6; V: TRBV28; DNA: TGTGCCAGCAGTCATTCCCTAGGGGAGTATGGGGATTCACCCCTCCACTTT; CDR3: CASSHSLGEYGDSPLHF
size: .; D: .; J: TRBJ2-2; V: TRBV5-6; DNA: TGTGCCAGCAGCTCCGCCTCCCCCAGCACCGGGGAGCTGTTTTTT; CDR3: CASSSASPSTGELFF
size: once; D: TRBD2; J: TRBJ2-1; V: TRBV4-3; DNA: TGCGCCAGCAGCCGGGGACTAGAAAATGAGCAGTTCTTC; CDR3: CASSRGLENEQFF
size: .; D: .; J: TRBJ1-1; V: TRBV19; DNA: TGTGCCAGTTCCCCCCTGGACAGTGGTAGTGAAGCTTTCTTT; CDR3: CASSPLDSGSEAFF
size: .; D: .; J: TRBJ1-1; V: TRBV28; DNA: TGTGCCAGCAGTCTCCTTATTCCGAACACTGAAGCTTTCTTT; CDR3: CASSLLIPNTEAFF
size: .; D: .; J: TRBJ1-6; V: TRBV5-1; DNA: TGCGCCAGCAGCTTTGAAACCCTAAGTTCACCCCTCCACTTT; CDR3: CASSFETLSSPLHF
size: .; D: .; J: TRBJ2-3; V: TRBV5-1; DNA: TGCGCCAGCAGCTTGGGCACCCTCCCAGATACGCAGTATTTT; CDR3: CASSLGTLPDTQYF
size: .; D: .; J: TRBJ2-4; V: TRBV19; DNA: TGTGCCAGTAGTATAGCGGGGAAAAACATTCAGTACTTC; CDR3: CASSIAGKNIQYF
size: .; D: .; J: TRBJ1-4; V: TRBV4-2; DNA: TGTGCCAGCAGCCAAGAATCGACAGTTAATGAAAAACTGTTTTTT; CDR3: CASSQESTVNEKLFF
size: .; D: .; J: TRBJ1-2; V: TRBV20-1; DNA: TGCAGTGCTAGAGTTGGGGCGGGCTATGGCTACACCTTC; CDR3: CSARVGAGYGYTF
size: .; D: TRBD1; J: TRBJ1-1; V: TRBV5-1; DNA: TGCGCCAGCAGAGTTGGGACAGAAGGTGAAGCTTTCTTT; CDR3: CASRVGTEGEAFF
size: .; D: .; J: TRBJ2-6; V: TRBV30; DNA: TGTGCCTGGCAAAGTTTCGGCCACTCTGGGGCCAACGTCCTGACTTTC; CDR3: CAWQSFGHSGANVLTF
size: once; D: .; J: TRBJ2-7; V: TRBV5-6; DNA: TGTGCCAGCAGCCAACCCCAAGGGGGGAAGTACGAGCAGTACTTC; CDR3: CASSQPQGGKYEQYF
size: .; D: TRBD1; J: TRBJ1-4; V: TRBV12-3/TRBV12-4; DNA: TGTGCCAGCAGGTCCGGGACAGATAATGAAAAACTGTTTTTT; CDR3: CASRSGTDNEKLFF
size: .; D: .; J: TRBJ2-1; V: TRBV29-1; DNA: TGCAGCGTTAGGGTCCGACCTAGCTCCTACAATGAGCAGTTCTTC; CDR3: CSVRVRPSSYNEQFF
size: .; D: TRBD1; J: TRBJ2-7; V: TRBV12-5; DNA: TGTGCTAGTGGTTCGCCCAGGGACAGGGCTTACGAGCAGTACTTC; CDR3: CASGSPRDRAYEQYF
size: .; D: .; J: TRBJ1-1; V: TRBV12-3/TRBV12-4; DNA: TGTGCCAGCAGTCGGGGGCAGTGGAACACTGAAGCTTTCTTT; CDR3: CASSRGQWNTEAFF
size: .; D: .; J: TRBJ1-1; V: TRBV20-1; DNA: TGCAGTGCTAGACCTCGGGCAGGGGAGACTGAAGCTTTCTTT; CDR3: CSARPRAGETEAFF
size: once; D: .; J: TRBJ1-5; V: TRBV12-3/TRBV12-4; DNA: TGTGCCAGCAGTTTAGCGGGGGCGGAGAGCAATCAGCCCCAGCATTTT; CDR3: CASSLAGAESNQPQHF
size: .; D: TRBD2; J: TRBJ2-2; V: TRBV10-2; DNA: TGCGCCAGCAGTGAGTTGGCGGGGGTAACCGGGGAGCTGTTTTTT; CDR3: CASSELAGVTGELFF
size: .; D: .; J: TRBJ2-2; V: TRBV5-1; DNA: TGCGCCAGCTCCCCGGGAGTAGGCACCGGGGAGCTGTTTTTT; CDR3: CASSPGVGTGELFF
size: .; D: .; J: TRBJ1-4; V: TRBV29-1; DNA: TGCAGCGTTGCCGACCCTACAACTAATGAAAAACTGTTTTTT; CDR3: CSVADPTTNEKLFF
size: once; D: TRBD1; J: TRBJ2-5; V: TRBV5-1; DNA: TGCGCCAGCAGCTTGGGGGACAGGGGGCGAGAGACCCAGTACTTC; CDR3: CASSLGDRGRETQYF
size: once; D: .; J: TRBJ2-1; V: TRBV20-1; DNA: TGCAGTGCTAGGGTACTAGCACATGAGCAGTTCTTC; CDR3: CSARVLAHEQFF
size: few; D: .; J: TRBJ2-1; V: TRBV3-1; DNA: TGTGCCAGCAGCCAGGGCACGGGCGACAATGAGCAGTTCTTC; CDR3: CASSQGTGDNEQFF
size: .; D: .; J: TRBJ1-1; V: TRBV12-3/TRBV12-4; DNA: TGTGCCAGCACTCCAATGACCTGGGGCGAATTCACTGAAGCTTTCTTT; CDR3: CASTPMTWGEFTEAFF
size: .; D: .; J: TRBJ2-5; V: TRBV7-2; DNA: TGTGCCAGCAGCTTAGCGGGGTGGGGGAGAACCCAGTACTTC; CDR3: CASSLAGWGRTQYF
size: .; D: TRBD1; J: TRBJ2-1; V: TRBV20-1; DNA: TGCAGTGCTGCCTCCGGGACAGAGGTTTACAATGAGCAGTTCTTC; CDR3: CSAASGTEVYNEQFF
size: .; D: .; J: TRBJ1-1; V: TRBV5-1; DNA: TGCGCCAGCAGCTCTACGGGGGCATGGACTGAAGCTTTCTTT; CDR3: CASSSTGAWTEAFF
size: .; D: TRBD2; J: TRBJ2-7; V: TRBV4-1; DNA: TGCGCCAGCAGCCAAGGACTAGCGGGGAGCTACGAGCAGTACTTC; CDR3: CASSQGLAGSYEQYF
size: .; D: TRBD2; J: TRBJ2-7; V: TRBV20-1; DNA: TGCAGCGGCATAGCGGGGGGATTCGAGCAGTACTTC; CDR3: CSGIAGGFEQYF
size: .; D: .; J: TRBJ1-4; V: TRBV20-1; DNA: TGCAGTGCTACGGAGGACTCTAATGAAAAACTGTTTTTT; CDR3: CSATEDSNEKLFF
size: .; D: TRBD1; J: TRBJ1-2; V: TRBV29-1; DNA: TGCAGCGGTGGACAGGGAAGTAACTATGGCTACACCTTC; CDR3: CSGGQGSNYGYTF
size: .; D: TRBD1; J: TRBJ1-1; V: TRBV9; DNA: TGTGCCAGCAGCCACCGCCTCTTGACAGGGGGCGAGACTGAAGCTTTCTTT; CDR3: CASSHRLLTGGETEAFF
size: once; D: .; J: TRBJ2-4; V: TRBV4-2; DNA: TGTGCCAGCAGCCAAGGGAATGAAAACATTCAGTACTTC; CDR3: CASSQGNENIQYF
size: .; D: .; J: TRBJ2-1; V: TRBV6-1; DNA: TGTGCCAGCAGTGTGCGACAGCTGAACAATGAGCAGTTCTTC; CDR3: CASSVRQLNNEQFF
size: .; D: .; J: TRBJ2-2; V: TRBV30; DNA: TGTGCCTTTAATACAGGGCGCACCGGGGAGCTGTTTTTT; CDR3: CAFNTGRTGELFF
size: .; D: .; J: TRBJ1-5; V: TRBV15; DNA: TGTGCCACCAGCAGAGAAGCGAGGGTACAAGAGCCCCAGCATTTT; CDR3: CATSREARVQEPQHF
size: once; D: TRBD1; J: TRBJ1-1; V: TRBV18; DNA: TGTGCCAGCTCACCAACCCACAGGGGGGTTGGAGCTTTCTTT; CDR3: CASSPTHRGVGAFF
size: .; D: TRBD1; J: TRBJ2-5; V: TRBV20-1; DNA: TGCAGTGCTACCTCTGGACAGGTGATCCAAGAGACCCAGTACTTC; CDR3: CSATSGQVIQETQYF
size: .; D: .; J: TRBJ1-1; V: TRBV5-1; DNA: TGCGCCAGCAGCACCTTACCAGGGAACACTGAAGCTTTCTTT; CDR3: CASSTLPGNTEAFF
size: .; D: .; J: TRBJ1-4; V: TRBV15; DNA: TGTGCCACCAGCAGAGATTCCGGGACCCTTGGGGAAAAACTGTTTTTT; CDR3: CATSRDSGTLGEKLFF
size: .; D: TRBD2; J: TRBJ2-2; V: TRBV27; DNA: TGTGCCAGCAGTCCCCTACTAGCGGGGAAGACCAGAGGGGAGCTGTTTTTT; CDR3: CASSPLLAGKTRGELFF
size: .; D: .; J: TRBJ1-2; V: TRBV7-2; DNA: TGTGCCAGCAGCGTAGGCACAGGGAACTATGGCTACACCTTC; CDR3: CASSVGTGNYGYTF
size: .; D: TRBD2; J: TRBJ2-7; V: TRBV12-3/TRBV12-4; DNA: TGTGCCAGCAGTTTAGGCGGGAGCTCCTACGAGCAGTACTTC; CDR3: CASSLGGSSYEQYF
size: .; D: .; J: TRBJ1-1; V: TRBV20-1; DNA: TGCAGTGCTAGAGTCCAACGTACAGGGCGGGGCACTGAAGCTTTCTTT; CDR3: CSARVQRTGRGTEAFF
size: .; D: .; J: TRBJ1-4; V: TRBV5-1; DNA: TGCGCCAGCAGCGCCGGGGGTGGTGGTGAAAAACTGTTTTTT; CDR3: CASSAGGGGEKLFF
size: .; D: TRBD2; J: TRBJ2-5; V: TRBV24-1; DNA: TGTGCCACCAGTGATCGTACTGGGACTAGCGGGGAGGCCCAGTACTTC; CDR3: CATSDRTGTSGEAQYF